This T cell receptor (beta chain) comes out of a study of shared clonotypes between healthy human individuals. Whole-study context: Donors, aged 18 to 49, were a couple of women and a few men.

Study-wide points: It was the non-shared clonotypes that had lower generation probabilities than clonotypes shared by all four donors.

This table comes from immunoSEQ multiplex PCR, and its TCRdb copy is limited to in-frame clones, with some not included. This table has about 600,000 clones, around 97% appearing once. Worth noting for this clone: Antigen: not known.

The TCR comes from a woman between 25 and 40 years old in good health. Sequenced material: naive CD4+ T cells sorted from blood. Subset specified: CD45RA+ positively selected.

CDR3 in amino acids: CASSPGQGWGNEQFF. The CDR3, as DNA: TGTGCCAGCAGTCCAGGACAGGGCTGGGGAAATGAGCAGTTCTTC. This sequence joins TRBV27 and TRBJ2-1; TRBD1 agrees at 8 bases. Germline CDR1 and CDR2: MNHEY and SMNVEV (reference sequence). The V segment lost 5 bases and the J segment 7 bases; nucleotides outside the gene matches: 10. The CDR3 sequence is 15 residues long.